The 25 T cell receptor beta chains given below trace back to one sample, sequenced in a study of T cell responses to AZD1222 COVID-19 vaccine. Sequenced by immunoSEQ multiplex PCR; TCRdb stores in-frame clones only, minus some. Here the sample spans 150,000 to 200,000 clones, about 91% being singletons. Specimen: peripheral blood, collected 28 days after the second AZD1222 dose. These receptors originate from an adult who received the AZD1222 COVID-19 vaccine.

The rearrangement joins TRBV6-5 to TRBJ2-7; 9 bases align to TRBD1. This CDR3 is 15 amino acids long. CDR1 and CDR2 (germline): MNHEY, SVGAGI. The junction had 16 bases not matched to a gene; V was cut back by 10 bases and J by 6 bases. DNA of the CDR3: TGTGCCACCACCTTCTGGGGGGACAGGGCTCTCGAGCAGTACTTC. It yields the protein CATTFWGDRALEQYF.

The CDR3 coding sequence is TGTGCCAGCAGCACGGGAGGCTCCTACGAGCAGTACTTC. Protein sequence: CASSTGGSYEQYF. The chain combines TRBV7-9 with TRBJ2-7; TRBD2 aligns across 7 bases. From germline, CDR1 is SEHNR and CDR2 FQNEAQ (reference sequence). This CDR3 spans 13 amino acids. Germline trimming cut 5 bases from V and 0 bases from J; bases unmatched to any gene: 1.

The chain recombines TRBV6-4 with TRBJ1-1; D may be TRBD1 (5 bases). The V gene lost 6 bases and the J gene lost 2 bases, with 7 bases spanning the gap. This CDR3 spans 12 amino acids. Germline V gives CDR1 MRHNA, CDR2 SNTAGT. Here the CDR3 reads CASSGDNTEAFF. In DNA, the CDR3 is TGTGCCAGCAGCGGGGACAACACTGAAGCTTTCTTT.

This chain links TRBV19 with TRBJ1-4; 7 bases are shared with TRBD1. This CDR3 is built from 14 residues. The V gene end was trimmed by 6 bases and the J gene end by 5 bases; junction bases not matched to a gene: 6. From germline, CDR1 is LNHDA and CDR2 SQIVND (reference sequence). The CDR3 loop is CASSPTGLNEKLFF. In nucleotides, the CDR3 is TGTGCCAGTAGCCCGACAGGGCTGAATGAAAAACTGTTTTTT.

The sample holds one count of this clone. V is TRBV5-6 and J is TRBJ1-4; perhaps TRBD1 as D (6 bases). Germline-derived CDR1 and CDR2 are SGHDT and YYEEEE. This CDR3 spans 14 amino acids. Trimming removed 4 bases from V and 3 bases from J, with 10 bases in between. The CDR3 bases are TGTGCCAGCAGCCAGGGGCAGCCTAATGAAAAACTGTTTTTT. Translated, it gives CASSQGQPNEKLFF.

The chain joins TRBV5-1 to TRBJ2-7; D call uncertain. The CDR3 covers 13 residues. Germline-derived CDR1 and CDR2 are SGHRS and YFSETQ. Trimming pared 3 bases from V and 3 bases from J, leaving 10 bases between. The CDR3 region has the DNA TGCGCCAGCAGCTCCGAACCCCGCTACGAGCAGTACTTC. This encodes CASSSEPRYEQYF. Together with reference TRBV5-1 and TRBJ2-7, the CDR3 gives the full variable domain: KAGVTQTPRYLIKTRGQQVTLSCSPISGHRSVSWYQQTPGQGLQFLFEYFSETQRNKGNFPGRFSGRQFSNSRSEMNVSTLELGDSALYLCASSSEPRYEQYFGPGTRLTVT.

The CDR3 nucleotides are TGTGCCAGTAGCCCAGGGGAGCGGAGGTCCACAGATACGCAGTATTTT. Its protein product is CASSPGERRSTDTQYF. This chain links TRBV19 with TRBJ2-3, with D perhaps TRBD1 (6 bases). V lost 6 bases, J lost 2 bases, and 18 bases lay in between. CDR3 size: 16 residues. Germline V gives CDR1 LNHDA, CDR2 SQIVND (reference sequence).

This clone has a single count. V and J are TRBV2 and TRBJ2-3; no clear D. The germline V gene encodes CDR1 SNHLY and CDR2 FYNNEI. This CDR3 spans 11 amino acids. V was trimmed by 7 bases and J by 4 bases, leaving 6 bases between them. CDR3 coding DNA: TGTGCCAGCAAGTGGGCAGATACGCAGTATTTT. The encoded protein is CASKWADTQYF.

This chain connects TRBV5-1 to TRBJ2-1; D gene ambiguous. This CDR3 spans 16 amino acids. Trimming shortened V by 2 bases and J by 5 bases, and 17 bases separated the two germline ends. From germline, CDR1 is SGHRS and CDR2 YFSETQ. Here the CDR3 DNA reads TGCGCCAGCAGCTTAATGGACGGCCTCGTGGACAATGAGCAGTTCTTC. Amino acid sequence: CASSLMDGLVDNEQFF. Supplemented by reference TRBV5-1 and TRBJ2-1, the full variable domain reads KAGVTQTPRYLIKTRGQQVTLSCSPISGHRSVSWYQQTPGQGLQFLFEYFSETQRNKGNFPGRFSGRQFSNSRSEMNVSTLELGDSALYLCASSLMDGLVDNEQFFGPGTRLTVL.

The chain joins TRBV5-6 to TRBJ1-5; no clear D. CDR1 and CDR2 from the germline V gene are SGHDT and YYEEEE. This CDR3 spans 14 amino acids. The V end lost 3 bases, the J end lost 4 bases, and 11 bases lay between the germline ends. The CDR3 here is CASSWAGGNQPQHF. The CDR3 DNA reads TGTGCCAGCAGCTGGGCGGGAGGTAATCAGCCCCAGCATTTT.

The chain uses TRBV18 and TRBJ2-2; possibly TRBD1 or TRBD2 for D (5 bases each). The CDR3 has 15 amino acids. V lost 2 bases and J lost 0, with 7 bases in between. The V gene's germline CDR1 is KGHSH and CDR2 LQKENI. This CDR3 is CASSPWGTNTGELFF. The CDR3 DNA follows: TGTGCCAGCTCACCATGGGGGACGAACACCGGGGAGCTGTTTTTT.

The chain uses TRBV6-7 and TRBJ2-7, with 13 positions matching TRBD2. TRBV6-7 is flagged as an ORF with uncertain function. There are 16 residues in the CDR3. Trimming at V came to 8 bases and at J to 2 bases, leaving 9 bases not matched to a gene. CDR3 bases: TGTGCCAGCCTTATCTCCGGGACTAGCGGGACCTACGAGCAGTACTTC. This sequence encodes CASLISGTSGTYEQYF.

This chain uses TRBV7-2 with TRBJ1-3, with TRBD1 as a possible D gene (6 bases). The CDR3 covers 15 residues. Per germline, CDR1 SGHTA and CDR2 FQGNSA. V was shortened by 1 base and J by 2 bases, with 9 bases between the two germline ends. CDR3 DNA: TGTGCCAGCAGCTTAGGTACAGGGACTGGAAACACCATATATTTT. Translated, it gives CASSLGTGTGNTIYF.

The V and J genes are TRBV5-4 and TRBJ2-7; no definite D call. The CDR3 consists of 13 residues. V shed 0 bases and J shed 3 bases, with 7 bases lying between them. Germline CDR1 and CDR2: SGHNT and YYREEE (reference sequence). CDR3 protein: CASSLVGGYEQYF. The CDR3 nucleotides read TGTGCCAGCAGCTTGGTAGGCGGCTACGAGCAGTACTTC.

The chain employs TRBV7-2 and TRBJ2-1; the match to TRBD1 covers 7 bases. V lost 0 bases, J lost 8 bases, and 4 bases stayed unmatched. Germline CDR1 is SGHTA and CDR2 is FQGNSA. There are 14 residues in the CDR3. This chain's CDR3 is CASSLAGQVHEQFF. CDR3 nucleotides: TGTGCCAGCAGCTTAGCCGGACAGGTGCATGAGCAGTTCTTC. The full variable domain, completed using reference TRBV7-2 and TRBJ2-1, is GAGVSQSPSNKVTEKGKDVELRCDPISGHTALYWYRQSLGQGLEFLIYFQGNSAPDKSGLPSDRFSAERTGGSVSTLTIQRTQQEDSAVYLCASSLAGQVHEQFFGPGTRLTVL.

This clone showed up just once. The chain joins TRBV11-2 to TRBJ1-1, with 10 bases matching TRBD1. V shed 6 bases, J shed 5 bases, and the junction held 6 bases outside the gene matches. The CDR3 has 14 amino acids. In germline, CDR1 is SGHAT, CDR2 FQNNGV. The chain's CDR3 is CASSPDRGRTEAFF. The CDR3 region has the DNA TGTGCCAGCAGTCCAGACAGGGGGCGTACTGAAGCTTTCTTT. Based on the CDR3 plus reference TRBV11-2 and TRBJ1-1, the full variable domain is EAGVAQSPRYKIIEKRQSVAFWCNPISGHATLYWYQQILGQGPKLLIQFQNNGVVDDSQLPKDRFSAERLKGVDSTLKIQPAKLEDSAVYLCASSPDRGRTEAFFGQGTRLTVV.

The chain has TRBV7-2 and TRBJ1-2; D uncertain. V lost 5 bases and J lost 2, with 15 bases in between. The CDR3 extends over 15 amino acids. The germline CDR1 and CDR2 sequences are SGHTA and FQGNSA. The CDR3 region has the DNA TGTGCCAGCAGCCCCCGGTGGCAGTCGAACTATGGCTACACCTTC. As protein: CASSPRWQSNYGYTF.

The gene calls are TRBV3-1 (or the pseudogene TRBV3-2) and TRBJ2-4, with 11 bases lining up with TRBD2. The CDR3 spans 23 residues. Germline CDR1 reads LGHDT; CDR2 reads YNNKEL (reference sequence). Trimming removed 0 bases from V and 0 bases from J; junction bases left unmatched: 19. CDR3 sequence (DNA): TGTGCCAGCAGCCAAGATCTTGGGGTAGCGGGGGGGCGCTTAAACCTAGCCAAAAACATTCAGTACTTC. Protein product: CASSQDLGVAGGRLNLAKNIQYF.

V gene TRBV2 combines with J gene TRBJ2-4; 7 nucleotides agree with TRBD2. CDR1 is SNHLY and CDR2 is FYNNEI in the germline V gene. There are 14 residues in the CDR3. The V and J ends lost 2 bases and 6 bases, in that order; junction bases with no gene match: 4. CDR3 in amino acids: CASSEHRTRNIQYF. The DNA of the CDR3 is TGTGCCAGCAGTGAACATAGGACTAGAAACATTCAGTACTTC.

V usage is TRBV19 and J usage is TRBJ1-5; D is possibly TRBD1 (6 bases). Looked up from germline, CDR1 is LNHDA and CDR2 is SQIVND (reference sequence). Trimming removed 3 bases from V and 9 bases from J, with 27 bases in between. This CDR3 has 18 amino acids. The CDR3 here is CASSIQQGQDEGRRPQHF. Written as DNA, the CDR3 is TGTGCCAGTAGTATTCAACAGGGCCAGGACGAAGGGAGGCGGCCCCAGCATTTT.

The V gene is TRBV7-9, the J gene TRBJ2-1, with 10 bases fitting TRBD2. CDR1 is SEHNR, CDR2 FQNEAQ, per germline (reference sequence). The CDR3 extends over 17 amino acids. After removal of 5 bases from V and 3 bases from J, the junction contained 10 bases not matched to a gene. The CDR3 here is CASSPRGLAGVYNEQFF. The CDR3, as DNA: TGTGCCAGCAGCCCCCGTGGGCTAGCGGGGGTCTACAATGAGCAGTTCTTC.

The chain has TRBV25-1 and TRBJ1-1; TRBD1 matches 8 bases. This CDR3 is 13 amino acids long. Trimming at V came to 4 bases and at J to 4 bases, leaving 2 bases not matched to a gene. Germline loops: CDR1 MGHDK, CDR2 SYGVNS. Written as DNA, the CDR3 is TGTGCCAGCAGTGCAACAGGGGGCACTGAAGCTTTCTTT. The encoded protein is CASSATGGTEAFF.

The CDR3 nucleotides are TGTGCCAGCAGCTTGGAAATGGCCCCTAGCACAGATACGCAGTATTTT. Translation gives CASSLEMAPSTDTQYF. The rearrangement uses TRBV5-6 and TRBJ2-3; D call uncertain. Trimming shortened V by 0 bases and J by 0 bases, and 11 bases separated the two germline ends. This CDR3 is built from 16 residues. Per germline, CDR1 SGHDT and CDR2 YYEEEE.

This chain links TRBV7-3 with TRBJ1-1; D is perhaps TRBD1 (5 bases). The germline gives CDR1 SGHTA, CDR2 FQGTGA. This CDR3 region has 15 residues. Trimming removed 5 bases from V and 6 bases from J, with 19 bases in between. The CDR3 sequence is CASSPPGRPGPEAFF. The CDR3 nucleotides read TGTGCCAGCAGCCCGCCGGGACGGCCGGGTCCTGAAGCTTTCTTT.

The chain uses TRBV12-5 and TRBJ2-2; tentative D call: TRBD1 (7 bases). Deletions cut 6 bases from V and 8 bases from J, with 13 bases between. The germline gives CDR1 LGHNT, CDR2 FRNRAP. This CDR3 region has 13 residues. This CDR3 reads CASGLQGRGELFF. CDR3 bases: TGTGCTAGTGGCCTACAGGGGAGGGGGGAGCTGTTTTTT.